This T cell receptor (beta chain) emerged from a study of blood T cell repertoires in COVID-19. About the research overall: Collection of acute and convalescent COVID-19 samples took place in the United States, Italy and Spain. Nucleic acid was either cDNA or gDNA, and it came from T cells, B-cell-depleted T cells, or PBMCs.

In the original processing: Counts of nucleated cells, estimated from reference gene primer amplification, were obtained. Produced via immunoSEQ multiplex PCR; TCRdb's table is partial and in-frame only. Clonal size and the V and J genes are those of that table, whereas D and trimming came from the DNA. The table lists around 72,000 clones, around four fifths of them singletons. V dropped 3 bases and J dropped 2 bases, with 17 bases sitting between them. The CDR3 extends over 16 amino acids. CDR1 is GTSNPN, CDR2 SVGIG, per germline (reference sequence). The chain employs TRBV30 and TRBJ1-5; no reliable D call. The receptor was isolated from an elderly woman with acute or convalescent COVID-19. The sequenced sample consisted of peripheral blood. CDR3 residues: CAWRRREVLGNQPQHF. The CDR3 DNA is TGTGCCTGGAGACGCCGGGAGGTCCTAGGCAATCAGCCCCAGCATTTT.